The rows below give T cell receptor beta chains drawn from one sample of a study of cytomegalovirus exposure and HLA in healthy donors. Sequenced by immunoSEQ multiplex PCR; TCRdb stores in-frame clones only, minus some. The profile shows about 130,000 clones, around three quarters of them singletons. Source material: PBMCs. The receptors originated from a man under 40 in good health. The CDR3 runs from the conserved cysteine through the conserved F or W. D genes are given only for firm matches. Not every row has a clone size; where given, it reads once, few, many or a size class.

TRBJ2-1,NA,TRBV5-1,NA,TGCGCCAGCTCGTTAGAACAGAGCTCCTACAATGAGCAGTTCTTC,CASSLEQSSYNEQFF
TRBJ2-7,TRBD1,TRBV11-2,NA,TGTGCCAGCAGCTTAGAGGCTCAGGGGGTTACCTACGAGCAGTACTTC,CASSLEAQGVTYEQYF
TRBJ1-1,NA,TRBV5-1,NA,TGCGCCAGCAGTGTGTCCGCGGCGAGTACTGAAGCTTTCTTT,CASSVSAASTEAFF
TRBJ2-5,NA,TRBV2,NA,TGTGCCAGCAGCCCCCAAAATCCTCAGGGAGAGACCCAGTACTTC,CASSPQNPQGETQYF
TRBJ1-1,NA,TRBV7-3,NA,TGTGCCAGCAGCTTAAGAGAGAACACTGAAGCTTTCTTT,CASSLRENTEAFF
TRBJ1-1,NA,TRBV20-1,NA,TGCAGTGCGGAGAGTGACGGAGCTTTCTTT,CSAESDGAFF
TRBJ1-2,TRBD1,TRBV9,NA,TGTGCCAGCAATCCGACAGGGGGCTTCAATGGCTACACCTTC,CASNPTGGFNGYTF
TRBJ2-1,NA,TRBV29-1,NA,TGCAGCTCTGAAAGGGGCCGAGAACAGTTCTTC,CSSERGREQFF
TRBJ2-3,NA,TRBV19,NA,TGTGCCAGTAGTATTTACCCGGCTAGCAGCACAGATACGCAGTATTTT,CASSIYPASSTDTQYF
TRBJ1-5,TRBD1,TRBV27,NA,TGTGCCAGCAGTCTCTCGACAGGGAGTCAGCCCCAGCATTTT,CASSLSTGSQPQHF
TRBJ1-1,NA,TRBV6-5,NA,TGTGCCAGCAGTTACTCGTTCGGAGGGCTGGCGGCTGAAGCTTTCTTT,CASSYSFGGLAAEAFF
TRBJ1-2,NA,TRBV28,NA,TGTGCCAGCAGATTGTCGGGGGGCTCTAACTATGGCTACACCTTC,CASRLSGGSNYGYTF
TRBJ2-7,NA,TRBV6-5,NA,TGTGCCAGCCGACTGACCGCTACCGCCGCCTACGAGCAGTACTTC,CASRLTATAAYEQYF
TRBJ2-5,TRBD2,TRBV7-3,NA,TGTGCCAGCAGCCCTGGAGGAGGGAGGGCTAAAGAGACCCAGTACTTC,CASSPGGGRAKETQYF
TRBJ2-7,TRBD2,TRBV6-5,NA,TGTGCCAGCAGGAAGATGACTAGCGAGACCTACGAGCAGTACTTC,CASRKMTSETYEQYF
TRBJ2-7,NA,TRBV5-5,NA,TGTGCCAGCAGTAGGGGACTGGAGACCTACGAGCAGTACTTC,CASSRGLETYEQYF
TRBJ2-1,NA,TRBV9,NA,TGTGCCAGCAGCTCGGGAGCTACCTACAATGAGCAGTTCTTC,CASSSGATYNEQFF
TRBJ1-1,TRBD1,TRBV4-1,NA,TGCGCCAGCAGCCAATCCCCGACCGGGACAGGGGGCAGAATCTCTGAAGCTTTCTTT,CASSQSPTGTGGRISEAFF
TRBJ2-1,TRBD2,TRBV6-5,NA,TGTGCCAGCCGTAGCCTAGCGGAGCAAGGCTTTGAGCAGTTCTTC,CASRSLAEQGFEQFF
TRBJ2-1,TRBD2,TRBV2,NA,TGTGCCAGCAGTAAACTAGCGGGAGCTAGGCAGTTCTTC,CASSKLAGARQFF
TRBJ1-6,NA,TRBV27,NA,TGTGCCAGCAGGACACCAAATAATTCACCCCTCCACTTT,CASRTPNNSPLHF
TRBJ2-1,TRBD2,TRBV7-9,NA,TGTGCCAGCAGCTCAGTGGGGACTAGCGGGAACAATGAGCAGTTCTTC,CASSSVGTSGNNEQFF
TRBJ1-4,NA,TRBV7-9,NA,TGTTCCAGCAGCTTGTCTGCAACTAATGAAAAACTGTTTTTT,CSSSLSATNEKLFF
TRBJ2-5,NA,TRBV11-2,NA,TGTGCCAGCAGCCAAACAAGCCAAGAGACCCAGTACTTC,CASSQTSQETQYF
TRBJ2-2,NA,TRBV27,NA,TGTGCCAGCCGGCGGGCGGTCAACACCGGGGAGCTGTTTTTT,CASRRAVNTGELFF
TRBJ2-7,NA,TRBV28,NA,TGTGCCAGCAGTATCCAGACAGGCTACGAGCAGTACTTC,CASSIQTGYEQYF
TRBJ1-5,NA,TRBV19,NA,TGTGCCAGTAGACAGGGCAATCAGCCCCAGCATTTT,CASRQGNQPQHF
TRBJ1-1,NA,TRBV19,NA,TGTGCCAGTAGTGGGGCGGGGGGGAGCACTGAAGCTTTCTTT,CASSGAGGSTEAFF
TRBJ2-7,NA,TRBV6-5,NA,TGTGCCAGTGCCCGAGAGAGCTCCTACGAGCAGTACTTC,CASARESSYEQYF
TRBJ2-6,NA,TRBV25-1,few,TGTGCCAGCAGTGATGCGGTCTCTGGGGCCAACGTCCTGACTTTC,CASSDAVSGANVLTF
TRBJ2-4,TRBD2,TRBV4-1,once,TGCGCCAGCAGCGGGACTAGCGGGGGAGCCAAAAACATTCAGTACTTC,CASSGTSGGAKNIQYF
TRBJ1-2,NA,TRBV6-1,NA,TGTGCCAGCCGGGGGGGAAACTATGGCTACACCTTC,CASRGGNYGYTF
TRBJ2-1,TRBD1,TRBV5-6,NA,TGTGCCAGCAACGTCCTCGGGACAGTTTACAATGAGCAGTTCTTC,CASNVLGTVYNEQFF
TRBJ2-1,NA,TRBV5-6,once,TGTGCCAGCAGCTTGGGAGCTAACAATGAGCAGTTCTTC,CASSLGANNEQFF
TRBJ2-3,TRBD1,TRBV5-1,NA,TGCGCCAGCAGCTGGGACAGTTCTGATACGCAGTATTTT,CASSWDSSDTQYF
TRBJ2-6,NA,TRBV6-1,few,TGTGCCAGCAGTGAAGCTCAGGGGCCTGGGGCCAACGTCCTGACTTTC,CASSEAQGPGANVLTF
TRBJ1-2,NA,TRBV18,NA,TGTGCCAGCTCACCGGTTCGGACACCTCCCGATGGCTACACCTTC,CASSPVRTPPDGYTF
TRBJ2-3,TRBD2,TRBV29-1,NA,TGCAGCGTTTTGGTTAGCGGGAGGAGCACAGATACGCAGTATTTT,CSVLVSGRSTDTQYF
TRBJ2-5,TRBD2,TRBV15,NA,TGTGCCACCAGCAGAGATCGAGCGGGAGGAGAGACCCAGTACTTC,CATSRDRAGGETQYF
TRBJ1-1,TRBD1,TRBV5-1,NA,TGCGCCAGCAGCTCGGCCGACAGGGCGACTGAAGCTTTCTTT,CASSSADRATEAFF
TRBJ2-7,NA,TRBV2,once,TGTGCCAGAGGAAGGGAGGGGGACTCCTACGAGCAGTACTTC,CARGREGDSYEQYF
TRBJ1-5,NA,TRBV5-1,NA,TGCGCCAGCAGCGATAACCGGGAGGGTGGCAATCAGCCCCAGCATTTT,CASSDNREGGNQPQHF
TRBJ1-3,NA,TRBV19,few,TGTGCCAGTAACTCTCCGGGACTGAGCTCTGGAAACACCATATATTTT,CASNSPGLSSGNTIYF
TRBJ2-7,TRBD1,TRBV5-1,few,TGCGCCAGCAGCTCCACCAGGGGGCCGTACGAGCAGTACTTC,CASSSTRGPYEQYF
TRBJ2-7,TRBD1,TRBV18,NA,TGTGCCAGCTCACCACCGGGACAGGGAGGGTTAGGGCAGTACTTC,CASSPPGQGGLGQYF
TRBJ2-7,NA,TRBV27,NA,TGTGCCAGCAGTTCAATTAGCGCCTCAAGCTCCTACGAGCAGTACTTC,CASSSISASSSYEQYF
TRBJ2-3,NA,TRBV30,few,TGTGCCTGGAGTGTAAGGAGGGCAGATACGCAGTATTTT,CAWSVRRADTQYF
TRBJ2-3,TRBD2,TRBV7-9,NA,TGTGCCAGCAGCTTTGCGGCTAGCGGTGGGGGTGGAGATACGCAGTATTTT,CASSFAASGGGGDTQYF
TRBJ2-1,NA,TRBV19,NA,TGTGCCAGTAGTCCCATTGGGCAGGGAAACAATGAGCAGTTCTTC,CASSPIGQGNNEQFF
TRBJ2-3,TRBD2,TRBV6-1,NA,TGTGCCAGCAGCGGGACTAGCGGGAGAACGGATACGCAGTATTTT,CASSGTSGRTDTQYF
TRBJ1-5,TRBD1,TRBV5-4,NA,TGTGCCAGCTCGACAGGGGGTGATCAGCCCCAGCATTTT,CASSTGGDQPQHF
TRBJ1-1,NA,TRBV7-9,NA,TGTTCCAGCAGCCCGGGACGGACTATGAACACTGAAGCTTTCTTT,CSSSPGRTMNTEAFF
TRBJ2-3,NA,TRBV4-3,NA,TGCGCCAGCAGCGAAAGGCCCGGGATTGGAGATACGCAGTATTTT,CASSERPGIGDTQYF
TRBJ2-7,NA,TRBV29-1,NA,TGCAGCGTTGACTCGGGGTCCCTCTCCTACGAGCAGTACTTC,CSVDSGSLSYEQYF
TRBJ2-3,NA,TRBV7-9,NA,TGTGCCAGCAGCCCAGAGGTGTGGGATACGCAGTATTTT,CASSPEVWDTQYF
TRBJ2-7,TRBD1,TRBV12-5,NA,TGTGCTAGTGGTCTTGACAGGGGGTACGAGCAGTACTTC,CASGLDRGYEQYF
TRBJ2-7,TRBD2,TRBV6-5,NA,TGTGCCAGCAGGAGCGGACTAGCGCTTCGCGGCGAGCAGTACTTC,CASRSGLALRGEQYF
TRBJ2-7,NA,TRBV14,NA,TGTGCCAGCAGCCAAGTCCCGTCCGAGCAGTACTTC,CASSQVPSEQYF
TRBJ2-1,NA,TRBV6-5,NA,TGTGCCAGCAGTTACCTGGCTAGCAGCCTCTACAATGAGCAGTTCTTC,CASSYLASSLYNEQFF
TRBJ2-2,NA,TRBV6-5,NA,TGTGCCAGCAGTAGCCCTGGGGCCACCGGGGAGCTGTTTTTT,CASSSPGATGELFF